The 10 T cell receptor beta chains given below trace back to one sample, sequenced in a study of read filtering for tumor transcriptome and immune sequencing (dated by TCRdb to the early 2020s). Sequenced using an Illumina HiSeq 4000. The Immunoverse kit was used to build TCR libraries from approximately 410 ng RNA, with molecular barcoded adaptors covering alpha/delta and beta/gamma chains. In TCRdb, the public reads were trimmed at Q25 with fastp and aligned with MiXCR, with productive beta chains retained. Rows with a matching CDR3 protein are joined into one entry that keeps the most common DNA and genes. The sample yields tens of thousands of distinct CDR3 sequences; about 13% were counted once. The ten largest make up 6.5% to 8.5% of the sample. Material for sequencing was a population of CD138-negative cells sorted from bone marrow. Interpreted using the paper, the cell subset or site label stands for: bone marrow mononuclear cells depleted of CD138+ plasma/myeloma cells by negative magnetic selection. The receptors originated from a donor aged 40 or over with multiple myeloma.

In its sample, this clonotype was seen many times. The gene calls are TRBV29-1 and TRBJ2-3; either TRBD1 or TRBD2 may fit D (5 bases each). Germline lookup yields CDR1 SQVTM and CDR2 ANQGSEA. The V and J ends lost 4 bases and 5 bases respectively, with 16 bases between them. The CDR3 sequence is 14 residues long. CDR3 region: CSVASTVGEDTQYF. CDR3 DNA sequence: TGCAGCGTTGCTTCGACAGTGGGGGAAGATACGCAGTATTTT.

This clonotype showed up just a few times. The chain links TRBV6-5 to TRBJ1-3; no reliable D call. Trimming cost V 1 base and J 0 bases, with 13 bases left between them. In germline, CDR1 is MNHEY, CDR2 SVGAGI. The CDR3 is made up of 17 amino acids. This CDR3 reads CASSYLRSPRSGNTIYF. CDR3 DNA: TGTGCCAGCAGTTACTTGAGGTCACCCCGCTCTGGAAACACCATATATTTT.

This clonotype was detected only a few times. The chain uses TRBV28 and TRBJ1-2; D is unclear. V lost 4 bases to trimming and J lost 2 bases, with 11 bases between them. CDR3 length: 14 residues. Germline V gene data show CDR1 as MDHEN and CDR2 as SYDVKM. The DNA of the CDR3 is TGTGCCAGCAGTTCCGCGTCGGGAAACTATGGCTACACCTTC. Its translation is CASSSASGNYGYTF.

This clonotype is medium-sized (0.01 to 0.1%). The chain carries TRBV7-9 and TRBJ1-5; 8 nucleotides agree with TRBD1. This CDR3 has 14 amino acids. Germline V gene sequence: CDR1 SEHNR, CDR2 FQNEAQ (reference sequence). Trimming cost V 8 bases and J 2 bases; bases outside gene matches: 5. The CDR3 sequence: CASGLTGGNQPQHF. For the CDR3, the DNA is TGTGCCAGCGGCCTGACAGGGGGCAATCAGCCCCAGCATTTT.

Worth noting for this clonotype: Being one base from a much bigger clone, this may be a read error. The rearrangement uses TRBV5-1 and TRBJ1-1; D is perhaps TRBD1 (5 bases). In germline, CDR1 is SGHRS, CDR2 YFSETQ. The CDR3 has 13 amino acids. The CDR3 DNA follows: TGCGCCAGCAGTAGACACAAGGACACTGAAGCTCTCTTT. This gives the protein CASSRHKDTEALF.

This clonotype was seen a few times. This rearrangement joins TRBV6-1 to TRBJ1-2; weak D call: TRBD1 (5 bases). CDR1 MNHNS and CDR2 SASEGT come from the germline V gene. Trimming pared 2 bases from V and 4 bases from J, leaving 8 bases between. CDR3 length: 13 residues. The CDR3 DNA reads TGTGCCAGCAGTGAACGGGGGTCCTATGGCTACACCTTC. This gives the protein CASSERGSYGYTF.

This clonotype showed up many times. The chain uses TRBV9 and TRBJ1-1; possibly TRBD1 for D (6 bases). This CDR3 is 14 amino acids long. V lost 0 bases to trimming and J lost 2 bases, with 8 bases between them. Germline V CDR1 and CDR2: SGDLS, YYNGEE. The DNA of the CDR3 is TGTGCCAGCAGCGTAGCGGGGGGCAACACTGAAGCTTTCTTT. Translation: CASSVAGGNTEAFF.

In its sample, this clonotype was seen many times. This rearrangement joins TRBV7-9 to TRBJ1-2; the D is unclear. Germline lookup yields CDR1 SEHNR and CDR2 FQNEAQ (reference sequence). The CDR3 has 15 residues. V was trimmed by 0 bases and J by 4 bases, leaving 12 bases between them. Here the CDR3 DNA reads TGTGCCAGCAGCTTAGCCCCTGGAGTGATCTATGGCTACACCTTC. It translates to CASSLAPGVIYGYTF.

Note on this clonotype: A read error may account for a junction end that differs from germline. J is TRBJ2-3 and V is TRBV20-1; D might be TRBD2 (5 bases). Germline lookup yields CDR1 DFQATT and CDR2 SNEGSKA (reference sequence). The CDR3 is 12 residues long. CDR3 residues: CSARVGVDTPYF. The CDR3 DNA reads as TGCAGTGCTAGAGTCGGGGTGGATACGCCGTATTTT.

Turning to this clonotype: A far larger clone differs by one base, so this is likely a read error. The V and J genes are TRBV7-2 and TRBJ2-1; D possibly corresponds to TRBD2 (6 bases). CDR1 and CDR2 from the germline V gene are SGHTA and FQGNSA. The CDR3 extends over 16 amino acids. CDR3 sequence: CASSLKRASEYNERFF. CDR3 in DNA: TGTGCCAGCAGCTTAAAGCGGGCTAGTGAATACAATGAGCGGTTCTTC. Looking up the rest from reference TRBV7-2 and TRBJ2-1 gives the full variable domain: GAGVSQSPSNKVTEKGKDVELRCDPISGHTALYWYRQSLGQGLEFLIYFQGNSAPDKSGLPSDRFSAERTGGSVSTLTIQRTQQEDSAVYLCASSLKRASEYNERFFGPGTRLTVL.